The 25 T cell receptor beta chains below come from one sample, sequenced in a study of blood T cell repertoires in COVID-19. The table came from immunoSEQ multiplex PCR; TCRdb's copy has only in-frame clones and leaves some out. The table has approximately 19,000 clones, approximately 90% seen once. The sequenced sample consisted of peripheral blood. These receptor sequences come from a human donor in a cohort sampled during active COVID-19.

J is TRBJ2-6 and V is TRBV5-4; D gene uncertain. Germline assignment: CDR1 SGHNT and CDR2 YYREEE (reference sequence). V was trimmed by 4 bases and J by 0 bases, leaving 11 bases between them. The CDR3 is made up of 16 amino acids. In DNA form, the CDR3 reads TGTGCCAGCAGCCCGCGCCGGAGCTCTGGGGCCAACGTCCTGACTTTC. Protein: CASSPRRSSGANVLTF.

V and J are TRBV10-1 and TRBJ2-5, with TRBD2 matching over 8 bases. Unmatched junction bases numbered 8, after V lost 3 bases and J lost 5 bases. Germline CDR1 is WNHNN and CDR2 is SYGVQD (reference sequence). This CDR3 has 15 residues. The CDR3 loop reads CASSDGAGGPETQYF. The CDR3 DNA reads as TGCGCCAGCAGTGATGGGGCGGGGGGACCGGAGACCCAGTACTTC.

V and J are TRBV20-1 and TRBJ1-1; possible D gene TRBD1, 6 bases. CDR1 is DFQATT and CDR2 is SNEGSKA in the germline V gene (reference sequence). This CDR3 has 11 amino acids. The V end was cut by 4 bases, the J end by 6 bases, with 9 bases between. CDR3: CSAIRGAEAFF. In nucleotides, the CDR3 is TGCAGTGCTATCAGGGGAGCTGAAGCTTTCTTT.

The chain is built from TRBV28 and TRBJ1-1, with 8 positions matching TRBD1. V was pared by 5 bases and J by 4 bases, with 12 bases of the junction left unmatched. This CDR3 has 16 residues. Per germline, CDR1 MDHEN and CDR2 SYDVKM. CDR3 loop: CASSPDRVFLSTEAFF. In DNA form, the CDR3 reads TGTGCCAGCAGTCCGGACAGGGTTTTTTTAAGCACTGAAGCTTTCTTT.

V gene TRBV9 combines with J gene TRBJ1-1, with 7 bases fitting TRBD1. From germline, CDR1 is SGDLS and CDR2 YYNGEE. Unmatched junction bases numbered 8, after V lost 0 bases and J lost 0 bases. This CDR3 contains 17 residues. CDR3 DNA: TGTGCCAGCAGCGTAGGCCCGGGACAGACGATGAACACTGAAGCTTTCTTT. This translates into CASSVGPGQTMNTEAFF.

The gene calls are TRBV6-1 and TRBJ1-1; D is unclear. CDR1 and CDR2 from the germline V gene are MNHNS and SASEGT. V was shortened by 2 bases and J by 7 bases, with 8 bases between the two germline ends. There are 12 residues in the CDR3. This CDR3 reads CASSETGYEAFF. CDR3 coding DNA: TGTGCCAGCAGTGAAACCGGGTATGAAGCTTTCTTT.

The rearrangement uses TRBV30 and TRBJ1-2; D is unclear. CDR3 size: 12 residues. CDR1 is GTSNPN and CDR2 is SVGIG in the germline V gene (reference sequence). Trimming shortened V by 3 bases and J by 8 bases, and 13 bases separated the two germline ends. CDR3 sequence: CAWRFPSRGYTF. CDR3 sequence (DNA): TGTGCCTGGAGGTTCCCGTCGCGGGGCTACACCTTC. Using reference TRBV30 and TRBJ1-2 for the parts outside the CDR3, the full variable domain is SQTIHQWPATLVQPVGSPLSLECTVEGTSNPNLYWYRQAAGRGLQLLFYSVGIGQISSEVPQNLSASRPQDRQFILSSKKLLLSDSGFYLCAWRFPSRGYTFGSGTRLTVV.

This clone was counted once. The V call is TRBV3-1 (or the pseudogene TRBV3-2), the J call TRBJ2-1; 7 nucleotides line up with TRBD2. Per the germline V gene, CDR1 is LGHDT and CDR2 is YNNKEL (reference sequence). With V trimmed by 0 bases and J by 13 bases, 6 bases remained unmatched. This CDR3 is 13 amino acids long. This chain's CDR3 is CASSQEGGKAQFF. CDR3 sequence (DNA): TGTGCCAGCAGCCAAGAGGGAGGGAAAGCCCAGTTCTTC.

This chain uses TRBV11-3 with TRBJ2-1, with TRBD2 identical over 10 bases. The CDR3 is made up of 13 amino acids. J gave up 6 bases and V 5 bases, and 1 base lay outside the gene matches. Germline loops: CDR1 SGHNT, CDR2 YENEEA. CDR3 DNA: TGTGCCAGCAGCCTAGCGGGAGTCAATGAGCAGTTCTTC. Residues: CASSLAGVNEQFF. Drawing the rest from reference TRBV11-3 and TRBJ2-1, the complete variable domain is EAGVVQSPRYKIIEKKQPVAFWCNPISGHNTLYWYLQNLGQGPELLIRYENEEAVDDSQLPKDRFSAERLKGVDSTLKIQPAELGDSAVYLCASSLAGVNEQFFGPGTRLTVL.

V and J are TRBV5-6 and TRBJ1-4, with 11 positions matching TRBD1. CDR1 is SGHDT, CDR2 YYEEEE, per germline. The V and J ends lost 4 bases and 3 bases, in that order; junction bases with no gene match: 8. The length of the CDR3 is 17 residues. In DNA, the CDR3 is TGTGCCAGCAGCGTCCGGGACAGGGGGTCGGCTAATGAAAAACTGTTTTTT. It translates to CASSVRDRGSANEKLFF.

In its sample, this clone was seen once. The chain carries TRBV2 and TRBJ1-1; tentatively, D is TRBD1 (5 bases). This CDR3 is built from 13 residues. V was cut by 6 bases and J by 0 bases, with 8 bases left in between. The germline V gene has CDR1 SNHLY and CDR2 FYNNEI. In DNA form, the CDR3 reads TGTGCCAGCAGACCAGGGATGAACACTGAAGCTTTCTTT. Its translation: CASRPGMNTEAFF.

The J gene is TRBJ1-3, the V gene TRBV5-1; 8 nucleotides line up with TRBD1. The CDR3 is 16 amino acids. J gave up 2 bases and V 0 bases, and 4 bases lay outside the gene matches. In germline, CDR1 is SGHRS, CDR2 YFSETQ. CDR3 nucleotide sequence: TGCGCCAGCAGCTTGGACGGACAGGGACCTGGAAACACCATATATTTT. Translating it yields CASSLDGQGPGNTIYF.

This chain connects TRBV5-4 to TRBJ2-7; 7 bases are a match to TRBD1. CDR3 size: 14 residues. V trimming: 3 bases; J trimming: 3 bases; junction bases outside the gene matches: 6. CDR1 is SGHNT, CDR2 YYREEE, per germline (reference sequence). The DNA for the CDR3 is TGTGCCAGCAGCTCTAGGGACAGCAGCTACGAGCAGTACTTC. The encoded protein is CASSSRDSSYEQYF.

The V call is TRBV15, the J call TRBJ1-4, with D unresolved. V lost 8 bases and J lost 4, with 14 bases in between. CDR3 length: 14 residues. Per germline, CDR1 LNHNV and CDR2 YYDKDF (reference sequence). CDR3 amino acids: CATGPHRVNEKLFF. CDR3 sequence (DNA): TGTGCCACCGGCCCGCATCGGGTTAATGAAAAACTGTTTTTT.

V is TRBV14 and J is TRBJ2-1; the D gene is possibly TRBD1 (7 bases). The V end was cut by 3 bases, the J end by 2 bases, with 8 bases between. The CDR3 spans 14 residues. CDR1 is SGHDN, CDR2 FVKESK, per germline. The chain's CDR3 is CASSHRGAYNEQFF. As DNA, the CDR3 is TGTGCCAGCAGCCACAGGGGGGCCTACAATGAGCAGTTCTTC. Drawing the rest from reference TRBV14 and TRBJ2-1, the complete variable domain is EAGVTQFPSHSVIEKGQTVTLRCDPISGHDNLYWYRRVMGKEIKFLLHFVKESKQDESGMPNNRFLAERTGGTYSTLKVQPAELEDSGVYFCASSHRGAYNEQFFGPGTRLTVL.

This clone was counted once. The chain carries TRBV11-2 and TRBJ2-7; 7 nucleotides line up with TRBD1. This CDR3 has 14 amino acids. Germline assignment: CDR1 SGHAT and CDR2 FQNNGV. V dropped 5 bases and J dropped 6; count of bases not matched to a gene: 10. CDR3 DNA: TGTGCCAGCAGCCCAGACAGGGTGGGTTCCGAGCAGTACTTC. It encodes CASSPDRVGSEQYF.

This clone was seen once. The rearrangement joins TRBV6-6 to TRBJ1-4, with 7 bases that match TRBD1. The V and J ends lost 7 bases and 6 bases, in that order; junction bases with no gene match: 11. The germline V gene has CDR1 MNHNY and CDR2 SVGAGI (reference sequence). CDR3 length: 15 amino acids. The CDR3 sequence: CASNFPGTADEKLFF. The CDR3 nucleotides read TGTGCCAGCAATTTCCCCGGGACAGCGGATGAAAAACTGTTTTTT.

This chain uses TRBV28 with TRBJ1-6; 9 bases align to TRBD1. Germline-derived CDR1 and CDR2 are MDHEN and SYDVKM. After removal of 6 bases from V and 5 bases from J, the junction contained 5 bases not matched to a gene. This CDR3 has 15 residues. The CDR3 region is CASRAGTGHNSPLHF. CDR3 DNA sequence: TGTGCCAGCAGGGCCGGGACAGGGCATAATTCACCCCTCCACTTT.

This clone came up once. V and J are TRBV28 and TRBJ2-1; TRBD2 is a possible D gene (6 bases). The CDR3 totals 16 residues. V dropped 1 base and J dropped 6 bases, with 16 bases sitting between them. Germline CDR1 and CDR2: MDHEN and SYDVKM. The CDR3, as DNA: TGTGCCAGCAGTTTATCTGGCGGGGTTCTGCTCAATGAGCAGTTCTTC. Its protein is CASSLSGGVLLNEQFF. Drawing the rest from reference TRBV28 and TRBJ2-1, the complete variable domain is DVKVTQSSRYLVKRTGEKVFLECVQDMDHENMFWYRQDPGLGLRLIYFSYDVKMKEKGDIPEGYSVSREKKERFSLILESASTNQTSMYLCASSLSGGVLLNEQFFGPGTRLTVL.

The chain joins TRBV6-1 to TRBJ1-5, with D possibly being TRBD1 (5 bases). The CDR3 has 15 amino acids. Trimming shortened V by 2 bases and J by 7 bases, and 15 bases separated the two germline ends. The germline gives CDR1 MNHNS, CDR2 SASEGT. DNA of the CDR3: TGTGCCAGCAGTGAACTCCAGGGTTTCGGGCAGCCCCAGCATTTT. This translates into CASSELQGFGQPQHF.

The rearrangement joins TRBV6-6 to TRBJ2-3; the match to TRBD2 covers 9 bases. Germline V CDR1 and CDR2: MNHNY, SVGAGI (reference sequence). This CDR3 spans 16 amino acids. Trimming cost V 0 bases and J 4 bases; bases outside gene matches: 5. CDR3 sequence: CASSYSAGGGADTQYF. The CDR3 DNA reads TGTGCCAGCAGTTACTCGGCGGGAGGGGGGGCAGATACGCAGTATTTT.

The DNA for the CDR3 is TGTGCCAGCAGCCGGGACAGGGTTAAAGAAAAACTGTTTTTT. Residues: CASSRDRVKEKLFF. The V and J genes are TRBV25-1 and TRBJ1-4; 9 bases match TRBD1. With 6 bases clipped from V and 8 bases from J, the junction kept 7 bases outside the gene matches. Germline CDR1 and CDR2: MGHDK and SYGVNS. CDR3 length equals 14 residues. Supplemented by reference TRBV25-1 and TRBJ1-4, the full variable domain reads EADIYQTPRYLVIGTGKKITLECSQTMGHDKMYWYQQDPGMELHLIHYSYGVNSTEKGDLSSESTVSRIRTEHFPLTLESARPSHTSQYLCASSRDRVKEKLFFGSGTQLSVL.

The genes are TRBV3-1 (or the pseudogene TRBV3-2) and TRBJ1-2; TRBD1 aligns across 8 bases. V lost 3 bases, J lost 0 bases, and 6 bases stayed unmatched. Germline V gene data show CDR1 as LGHDT and CDR2 as YNNKEL (reference sequence). This CDR3 spans 16 amino acids. The CDR3 protein is CASSHGDRPTNYGYTF. CDR3 coding DNA: TGTGCCAGCAGCCATGGGGACAGGCCCACTAACTATGGCTACACCTTC.

The chain carries TRBV4-1 and TRBJ1-1; 10 bases fit TRBD1. Per germline, CDR1 MGHRA and CDR2 YSYEKL. This CDR3 region has 16 residues. V gave up 0 bases and J gave up 4 bases; unmatched junction bases: 5. The CDR3 sequence: CASSQDMTGGFTEAFF. The CDR3 region has the DNA TGCGCCAGCAGCCAAGATATGACAGGGGGCTTCACTGAAGCTTTCTTT.

V and J are TRBV28 and TRBJ2-3; possibly TRBD2 for D (5 bases). The germline V and J ends were trimmed by 5 bases and 9 bases, with 15 bases remaining between them. Germline V gene data show CDR1 as MDHEN and CDR2 as SYDVKM. The CDR3 totals 13 residues. CDR3 DNA: TGTGCCAGCAGTAAAAGAGCGGTAAAGACGCAGTATTTT. Translated, it gives CASSKRAVKTQYF.